This T cell receptor (beta chain) was captured by sequencing in a study of CD8+CD57+ T cells in acquired aplastic anemia. The study, taken as a whole, reports: It was found that roughly 31 CD8+ CDR3 sequences were shared between patients and controls.

Flow cytometry had shown expanded CD8+CD57+ cells in the patients chosen for sequencing. This clonotype was observed at least ten times. Its antigen is unidentified. Profiling of TCR beta VDJ combinations and CDR3 sequences used genomic DNA as template. A single record per CDR3 protein comes from TCRdb applying MiXCR to the reads. The sample has 260,000 or so distinct CDR3 sequences, 47% seen once; the top ten hold less than 9%. This CDR3 comprises 15 residues. Germline CDR1 is SGHAT and CDR2 is FQNNGV. J was trimmed by 3 bases and V by 5 bases; bases with no gene match: 9. The material sequenced was sorted CD4+, CD8+, or CD8+CD57+ T cells (not recorded which) from PBMCs. This chain joins TRBV11-2 and TRBJ1-1; TRBD1 aligns across 7 bases. The sequence was obtained from a human donor with aplastic anemia. Here the CDR3 reads CASSADRAVYTEAFF. CDR3 in DNA: TGTGCCAGCAGCGCTGACAGGGCGGTGTACACTGAAGCTTTCTTT.